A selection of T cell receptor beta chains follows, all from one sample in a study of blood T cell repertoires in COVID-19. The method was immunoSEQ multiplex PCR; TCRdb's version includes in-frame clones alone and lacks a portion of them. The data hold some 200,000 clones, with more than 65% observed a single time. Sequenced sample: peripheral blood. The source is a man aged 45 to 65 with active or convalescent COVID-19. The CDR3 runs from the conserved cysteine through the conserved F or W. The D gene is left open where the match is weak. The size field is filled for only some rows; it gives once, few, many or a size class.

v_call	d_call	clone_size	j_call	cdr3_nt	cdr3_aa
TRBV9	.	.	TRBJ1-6	TGTGCCAGCAGCCTCAGCTCCTATAATTCACCCCTCCACTTT	CASSLSSYNSPLHF
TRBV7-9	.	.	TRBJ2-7	TGTGCCAGCAGCTTAGACAGCAATTCCTACGAGCAGTACTTC	CASSLDSNSYEQYF
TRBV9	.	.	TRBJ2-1	TGTGCCAGCAGCGTTGGGGCAAGTGAGCAGTTCTTC	CASSVGASEQFF
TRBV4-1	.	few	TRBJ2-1	TGCGCCAGCAGCCAAGTCCAGGGTGAGGACAATGAGCAGTTCTTC	CASSQVQGEDNEQFF
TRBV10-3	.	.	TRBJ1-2	TGTGCCATCAGCTCCAGTGGAGGGGATGATGGCTACACCTTC	CAISSSGGDDGYTF
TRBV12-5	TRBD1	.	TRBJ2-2	TGTGCTAGTGGTTCGACACAGGGGGGCAGCACCGGGGAGCTGTTTTTT	CASGSTQGGSTGELFF
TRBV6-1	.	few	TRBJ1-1	TGTGCCAGCAGTGATCCGGGACAAAAGAACACTGAAGCTTTCTTT	CASSDPGQKNTEAFF
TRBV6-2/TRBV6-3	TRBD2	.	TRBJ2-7	TGTGCCAGCAGTATCTCCGGGGGGAGCTCCTACGAGCAGTACTTC	CASSISGGSSYEQYF
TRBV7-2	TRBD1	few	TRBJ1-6	TGTGCCAGCAGCTTAGATCGTTCAGGGGGCCATACACCCCTCCACTTT	CASSLDRSGGHTPLHF
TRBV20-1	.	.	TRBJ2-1	TGCAGTGCTAGTAGGAGGGCCGAGGGGGAGCAGTTCTTC	CSASRRAEGEQFF
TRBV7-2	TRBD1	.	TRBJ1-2	TGTGCCAGCAGCCCACCGGGACAGCACTATGGCTACACCTTC	CASSPPGQHYGYTF
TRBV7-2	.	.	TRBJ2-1	TGTGCCAGCAGCTATTCTAGCGTAGACTACAATGAGCAGTTCTTC	CASSYSSVDYNEQFF
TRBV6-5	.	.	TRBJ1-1	TGTGCCAGCAGGATTACTATGAACACTGAAGCTTTCTTT	CASRITMNTEAFF
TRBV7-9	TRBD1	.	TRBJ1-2	TGTGCCAGCAGCTCACCCGACAGGGGATATGGCTACACCTTC	CASSSPDRGYGYTF
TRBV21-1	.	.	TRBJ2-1	TGTGCCAGCAGCAAAGTTGATGGGGAGATCTCCTACAATGAGCAGTTCTTC	CASSKVDGEISYNEQFF
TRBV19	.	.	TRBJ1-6	TGTGCCAGTAGTATACCCCGGACAGCCACGAATTCACCCCTCCACTTT	CASSIPRTATNSPLHF
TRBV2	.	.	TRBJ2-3	TGTGCCAGCAGTACTAGCCCAAGCACAGATACGCAGTATTTT	CASSTSPSTDTQYF
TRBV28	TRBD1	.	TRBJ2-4	TGTGCCAGCAGAAGGGGGGACAGGGCCAAAAACATTCAGTACTTC	CASRRGDRAKNIQYF
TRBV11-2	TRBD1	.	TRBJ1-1	TGTGCCAGCAGCTCTCACAGGGGGAAGGGAACTGAAGCTTTCTTT	CASSSHRGKGTEAFF
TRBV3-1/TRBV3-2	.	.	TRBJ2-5	TGTGCCAGCAGCCTTTATCGGGGAGAGGCGGAGACCCAGTACTTC	CASSLYRGEAETQYF
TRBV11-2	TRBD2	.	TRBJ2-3	TGTGCCAGCAGCTTAGGGGGCGGGGGTAAATATACGCAGTATTTT	CASSLGGGGKYTQYF
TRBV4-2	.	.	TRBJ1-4	TGTGCCAGCAGCCAAGGTACAGGGTTTAATGAAAAACTGTTTTTT	CASSQGTGFNEKLFF
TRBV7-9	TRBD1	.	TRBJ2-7	TGTGCCAGCAGCCCTCGGACAGGTTTGTTCGACGAGCAGTACTTC	CASSPRTGLFDEQYF
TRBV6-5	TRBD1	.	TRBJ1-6	TGTGCCAGCAGTTACTCCCACAGGGGTAATTCACCCCTCCACTTT	CASSYSHRGNSPLHF
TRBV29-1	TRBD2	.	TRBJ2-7	TGCAGCGTTGCACTAGCGGGAGACGACGAGCAGTACTTC	CSVALAGDDEQYF
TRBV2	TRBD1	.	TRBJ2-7	TGTGCCAGCTCGAGACAGGGTGGGTCCTACGAGCAGTACTTC	CASSRQGGSYEQYF
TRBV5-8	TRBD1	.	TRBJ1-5	TGTGCCAGCAGCTTGACGGGACAGGGGGACAATCAGCCCCAGCATTTT	CASSLTGQGDNQPQHF
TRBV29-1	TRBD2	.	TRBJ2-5	TGCAGCGCCCCCCTGGGCGGGGGGTACCAAGAGACCCAGTACTTC	CSAPLGGGYQETQYF
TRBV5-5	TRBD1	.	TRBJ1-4	TGTGCCAGCAGCTCCACGGACAGGGAGGGTGAAAAACTGTTTTTT	CASSSTDREGEKLFF
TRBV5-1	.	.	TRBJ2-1	TGCGCCAGCAGGGAGGGGTGGAACTCCTACAATGAGCAGTTCTTC	CASREGWNSYNEQFF
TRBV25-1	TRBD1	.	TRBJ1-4	TGTGCCAGCAATCCCGGGACAGGGGTCAAAAAACTGTTTTTT	CASNPGTGVKKLFF
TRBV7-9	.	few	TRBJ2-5	TGTGCCAGCAGCCCCCGCAGGGGGGAAGGTCGAGAGACCCAGTACTTC	CASSPRRGEGRETQYF
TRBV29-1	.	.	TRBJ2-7	TGCAGCGTTTCAGGACAGATAACCTACGAGCAGTACTTC	CSVSGQITYEQYF
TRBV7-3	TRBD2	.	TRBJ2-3	TGTGCCAGCAGCTCCTGCGAGACTAGCGGGGGCGACACAGATACGCAGTATTTT	CASSSCETSGGDTDTQYF
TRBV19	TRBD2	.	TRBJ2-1	TGTGCCAGTAGTATTCTAGCGGGAGGGCCGGTGTCCTACAATGAGCAGTTCTTC	CASSILAGGPVSYNEQFF
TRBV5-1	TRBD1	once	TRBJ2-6	TGCGCCAGCAGCTCGACAGGGTTCACTGGGGCCAACGTCCTGACTTTC	CASSSTGFTGANVLTF
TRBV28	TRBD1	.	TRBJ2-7	TGTGCCAGCAGTTTGGCAGGGGGCATGTACGAGCAGTACTTC	CASSLAGGMYEQYF
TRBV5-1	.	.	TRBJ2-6	TGCGCCAGCAGCGTCTCCGGGAGCTCTGGGGCCAACGTCCTGACTTTC	CASSVSGSSGANVLTF
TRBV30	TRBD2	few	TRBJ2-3	TGTGCCTGGAGTGAGGCTAGCGGGACAGATACGCAGTATTTT	CAWSEASGTDTQYF
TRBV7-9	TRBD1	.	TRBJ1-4	TGTGCCAGCAGCTCGACTTTCGAGGACAGGGGGAATGAAAAACTGTTTTTT	CASSSTFEDRGNEKLFF
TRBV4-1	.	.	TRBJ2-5	TGCGCCAGCAGCCAAGACCCAGGGTCTGTAGAGACCCAGTACTTC	CASSQDPGSVETQYF
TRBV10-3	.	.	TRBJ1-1	TGTGCCATCAGTGAGCCAGGGACATATAACACTGAAGCTTTCTTT	CAISEPGTYNTEAFF
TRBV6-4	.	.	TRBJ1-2	TGTGCCAGCAGTGTGGCAGGGTACGGCTATGGCTACACCTTC	CASSVAGYGYGYTF
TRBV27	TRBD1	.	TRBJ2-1	TGTGCCAGCAGTTCCCCGGGACAGAATAATGAGCAGTTCTTC	CASSSPGQNNEQFF
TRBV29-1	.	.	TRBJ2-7	TGCAGCTTCCGAGATGCCTACGAGCAGTACTTC	CSFRDAYEQYF
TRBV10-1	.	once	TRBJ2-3	TGCGCCAGCAGTGATAAACTAGCCCCCGATACGCAGTATTTT	CASSDKLAPDTQYF
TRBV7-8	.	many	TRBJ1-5	TGTGCCAGCAGCTTAGTATCAGGGAACCAGCCCCAGCATTTT	CASSLVSGNQPQHF
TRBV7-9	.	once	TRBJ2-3	TGTGCCAGCAGCTTACTAGACCTGGCCAGCACAGATACGCAGTATTTT	CASSLLDLASTDTQYF
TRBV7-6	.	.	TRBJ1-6	TGTGCCAGCAGCTTACAGGCAGGCGTCAATTCACCCCTCCACTTT	CASSLQAGVNSPLHF
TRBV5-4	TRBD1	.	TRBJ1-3	TGTGCCAGCAGCATTCAGACAGGGTTTACAGGAAACACCATATATTTT	CASSIQTGFTGNTIYF
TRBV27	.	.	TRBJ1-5	TGTGCCAGCAGTCAGGGGCTGGGCAATCAGCCCCAGCATTTT	CASSQGLGNQPQHF
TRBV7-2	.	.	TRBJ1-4	TGTGCCAGCAGCCCCCAAGGACAGACTGAAAAACTGTTTTTT	CASSPQGQTEKLFF
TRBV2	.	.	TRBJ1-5	TGTGCCAGCAAGCCTACAGCTGCGGGCGTGGCCCAGCATTTT	CASKPTAAGVAQHF
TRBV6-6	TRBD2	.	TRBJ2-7	TGTGCCAGCAGTCCCAAGGGGACAGGCACTAGCGGGAGGGGCGAGCAGTACTTC	CASSPKGTGTSGRGEQYF
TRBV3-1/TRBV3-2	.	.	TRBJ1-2	TGTGCCAGCAGCCAACTCGGACGGGAGCTACGCTATGGCTACACCTTC	CASSQLGRELRYGYTF